The entry that follows covers one T cell receptor (beta chain) sequence. Its antigen is unknown. After removal of 5 bases from V and 13 bases from J, the junction contained 9 bases not matched to a gene. In germline, CDR1 is SEHNR, CDR2 FQNEAQ (reference sequence). This CDR3 has 12 residues. Using immunoSEQ multiplex PCR, the repertoire was profiled, and TCRdb retains in-frame clones only, with some absent. The repertoire has about 98,000 clones, 70% to 90% of them found once; the top ten carry roughly 4%. The data derive from a study of cytomegalovirus exposure and HLA in healthy donors. Study results and caveats: The study listed roughly 150 cytomegalovirus-associated TCR beta chains. The classifier reportedly diagnosed cytomegalovirus status with high specificity and sensitivity. Testing in vitro showed a few CMV-associated chains specific for CMV antigens.

The sample taken for sequencing was PBMCs. The sequence was obtained from a woman aged 25 to 39 in good health and CMV-seronegative. The rearrangement links TRBV7-9 to TRBJ2-3; 7 nucleotides align to TRBD2. The CDR3 loop reads CASSAELAREYF. The CDR3 DNA reads TGTGCCAGCAGCGCCGAACTAGCGCGGGAGTATTTT.